The 26 T cell receptor beta chains given below trace back to one sample, sequenced in a study of spatial heterogeneity in lung cancer. MiXCR, run by TCRdb on the 5' RACE reads, gives a single entry per CDR3 protein. The sample carries just under 95,000 distinct CDR3 sequences, approximately 12% recorded once. Time point given: sample taken at primary tumor resection. The source material was PBMCs, sampled at surgery. Every receptor here comes from a male donor with early-stage non-small cell lung cancer.

The V and J genes are TRBV29-1 and TRBJ1-3; 11 bases fit TRBD1. The CDR3 contains 16 residues. Germline CDR1 is SQVTM and CDR2 is ANQGSEA. Germline trimming cut 5 bases from V and 3 bases from J; bases unmatched to any gene: 9. The CDR3 region is CSVFTWTGGYGNTIYF. The DNA for the CDR3 is TGCAGCGTTTTCACATGGACAGGGGGCTATGGAAACACCATATATTTT.

This clonotype was seen a few times. The chain employs TRBV18 and TRBJ1-1, with 7 positions matching TRBD1. The length of the CDR3 is 14 residues. Germline-derived CDR1 and CDR2 are KGHSH and LQKENI. The V segment lost 3 bases and the J segment 6 bases; nucleotides outside the gene matches: 7. CDR3 amino acids: CASSPTTGWSEAFF. As DNA, the CDR3 is TGTGCCAGCTCACCCACGACAGGGTGGTCTGAAGCTTTCTTT. Complete variable domain (other parts from reference TRBV18 and TRBJ1-1): NAGVMQNPRHLVRRRGQEARLRCSPMKGHSHVYWYRQLPEEGLKFMVYLQKENIIDESGMPKERFSAEFPKEGPSILRIQQVVRGDSAAYFCASSPTTGWSEAFFGQGTRLTVV.

In this sample, this clonotype turned up many times. This rearrangement joins TRBV29-1 to TRBJ1-5; no reliable D call. V was pared by 0 bases and J by 11 bases, with 8 bases between. Germline V gene data show CDR1 as SQVTM and CDR2 as ANQGSEA. The CDR3 extends over 11 amino acids. This chain's CDR3 is CSVEDRGTQHF. For the CDR3, the DNA is TGCAGCGTTGAAGATCGCGGGACCCAGCATTTT.

This clonotype was counted a few times. The CDR3 DNA is TGTGCCAGCAGCTTGGTAGTGCGATTCTCCGCCTCCTACGAGCAGTACTTC. Amino acids: CASSLVVRFSASYEQYF. V usage is TRBV5-6 and J usage is TRBJ2-7; no definite D call. The CDR3 totals 17 residues. CDR1 is SGHDT and CDR2 is YYEEEE in the germline V gene. V was shortened by 0 bases and J by 0 bases, with 16 bases between the two germline ends. Together with reference TRBV5-6 and TRBJ2-7, the CDR3 gives the full variable domain: DAGVTQSPTHLIKTRGQQVTLRCSPKSGHDTVSWYQQALGQGPQFIFQYYEEEERQRGNFPDRFSGHQFPNYSSELNVNALLLGDSALYLCASSLVVRFSASYEQYFGPGTRLTVT.

The J gene is TRBJ1-5, the V gene TRBV4-3, with D unclear. V was shortened by 0 bases and J by 0 bases, with 6 bases between the two germline ends. The germline gives CDR1 LGHNA, CDR2 YSLEER. The CDR3 has 15 residues. The CDR3 bases are TGCGCCAGCAGCCAAGACAGGTTTAGCAATCAGCCCCAGCATTTT. Translating it yields CASSQDRFSNQPQHF.

This clonotype was seen ten or more times. CDR3 DNA sequence: TGTGCCACCGCCGTTGGGGGGTCGAGCAATCAGCCCCAGCATTTT. Amino acids: CATAVGGSSNQPQHF. The chain carries TRBV24-1 and TRBJ1-5; perhaps TRBD1 as D (5 bases). Trimming stripped 9 bases from V and 1 base from J, with 15 bases between. CDR1 is KGHDR, CDR2 SFDVKD, per germline. The CDR3 is 15 residues long.

J is TRBJ1-6 and V is TRBV20-1; D ambiguous. The CDR3 has 15 residues. Germline values: CDR1 DFQATT, CDR2 SNEGSKA (reference sequence). V lost 1 base and J 0 bases, leaving 7 bases between the germline ends. The CDR3 loop reads CSARGQSSYNSPLHF. DNA for the CDR3: TGCAGTGCTAGAGGGCAGAGCTCCTATAATTCACCCCTCCACTTT.

The chain joins TRBV7-6 to TRBJ1-1; possibly TRBD1 for D (5 bases). The germline CDR1 and CDR2 sequences are SGHVS and FNYEAQ. The CDR3 is made up of 14 amino acids. Trimming pared 1 base from V and 9 bases from J, leaving 15 bases between. CDR3 sequence: CASSLEAREGQAFF. The DNA of the CDR3 is TGTGCCAGCAGCTTAGAGGCCAGGGAAGGGCAAGCTTTCTTT.

A few counts support this clonotype. The chain carries TRBV20-1 and TRBJ2-1, with 9 positions matching TRBD1. In germline, CDR1 is DFQATT, CDR2 SNEGSKA (reference sequence). The CDR3 is 13 residues long. After removal of 1 base from V and 9 bases from J, the junction contained 4 bases not matched to a gene. The chain's CDR3 is CSARATGGGEQFF. The CDR3 region has the DNA TGCAGTGCTAGAGCCACAGGGGGCGGTGAGCAGTTCTTC.

This clonotype was detected many times. J is TRBJ1-2 and V is TRBV28; D is uncertain. Trimming cost V 6 bases and J 0 bases, with 8 bases left between them. Looked up from germline, CDR1 is MDHEN and CDR2 is SYDVKM. This CDR3 is built from 13 residues. The CDR3 DNA reads as TGTGCCAGCAGGTACCTTCCTAACTATGGCTACACCTTC. Residues: CASRYLPNYGYTF.

The chain has TRBV6-6 and TRBJ1-3; 7 positions match TRBD1. This CDR3 comprises 19 residues. V was clipped by 4 bases and J by 1 base; unmatched bases: 16. In germline, CDR1 is MNHNY, CDR2 SVGAGI (reference sequence). CDR3 bases: TGTGCCAGCAGTTCCCCCTTCTTAACAGGGGAGTTTTCTGGAAACACCATATATTTT. This encodes CASSSPFLTGEFSGNTIYF.

This clonotype was recorded a few times. The chain joins TRBV10-3 to TRBJ2-5, with 12 bases matching TRBD2. The V gene end was trimmed by 0 bases and the J gene end by 3 bases; junction bases not matched to a gene: 2. The V gene's germline CDR1 is ENHRY and CDR2 SYGVKD. This CDR3 is 16 amino acids long. CDR3 amino acids: CAISESTSGRKETQYF. In DNA, the CDR3 is TGTGCCATCAGTGAGTCCACTAGCGGGAGGAAAGAGACCCAGTACTTC.

This clonotype was detected many times. The chain uses TRBV4-2 and TRBJ2-1; D is possibly TRBD2 (5 bases). The V gene lost 0 bases and the J gene lost 10 bases, with 7 bases spanning the gap. Germline CDR1 is LGHNA and CDR2 is YNFKEQ. The CDR3 runs 12 residues. CDR3 in amino acids: CASSQERGEQFF. DNA of the CDR3: TGTGCCAGCAGCCAAGAGCGAGGGGAGCAGTTCTTC.

This clonotype showed up just a few times. V is TRBV7-2 and J is TRBJ2-1; the match to TRBD1 covers 7 bases. CDR3 length: 16 amino acids. With V trimmed by 2 bases and J by 4 bases, 8 bases remained unmatched. Germline-derived CDR1 and CDR2 are SGHTA and FQGNSA. As DNA, the CDR3 is TGTGCCAGCAGCTTACGTCCCAGGGGGATTTACAATGAGCAGTTCTTC. Its translation is CASSLRPRGIYNEQFF.

This clonotype was observed a handful of times. The J gene is TRBJ1-6, the V gene TRBV7-9, with a tentative D call TRBD1 (6 bases). Germline CDR1 SEHNR, CDR2 FQNEAQ (reference sequence). V shed 5 bases and J shed 0 bases, with 8 bases lying between them. This CDR3 has 15 amino acids. The DNA of the CDR3 is TGTGCCAGCAGCCGAGGGGGCTCCTATAATTCACCCCTCCACTTT. Amino acids: CASSRGGSYNSPLHF.

This clonotype was detected ten times or more. The rearrangement links TRBV5-1 to TRBJ2-3, with D possibly TRBD1 on 5 matching bases. The CDR3 is 14 amino acids. V dropped 0 bases and J dropped 4 bases, with 9 bases sitting between them. Germline CDR1 reads SGHRS; CDR2 reads YFSETQ. The chain's CDR3 is CASSLEGWSDTQYF. CDR3 nucleotides: TGCGCCAGCAGCTTGGAGGGGTGGTCAGATACGCAGTATTTT.

This clonotype was counted many times. The CDR3 nucleotides are TGCAGTGCTAGCCCAACAGGGTTTTCACCCCTCCACTTT. Residues: CSASPTGFSPLHF. The chain has TRBV20-1 and TRBJ1-6; D possibly corresponds to TRBD1 (6 bases). The CDR3 runs to 13 residues. Germline V gives CDR1 DFQATT, CDR2 SNEGSKA (reference sequence). V was cut by 3 bases and J by 9 bases, with 12 bases left in between.

This clonotype was seen a handful of times. The V and J genes are TRBV7-9 and TRBJ2-3, with D unclear. Trimming removed 4 bases from V and 5 bases from J, with 10 bases in between. The CDR3 contains 13 residues. Germline-derived CDR1 and CDR2 are SEHNR and FQNEAQ (reference sequence). CDR3 loop: CASSSPPGDTQYF. The DNA of the CDR3 is TGTGCCAGCAGCTCCCCCCCGGGAGATACGCAGTATTTT. The full variable domain, its missing parts supplied by reference TRBV7-9 and TRBJ2-3, is DTGVSQNPRHKITKRGQNVTFRCDPISEHNRLYWYRQTLGQGPEFLTYFQNEAQLEKSRLLSDRFSAERPKGSFSTLEIQRTEQGDSAMYLCASSSPPGDTQYFGPGTRLTVL.

This clonotype was seen more than once but under ten times. CDR3 sequence (DNA): TGTGCCAGCTCATATCAGACCGGGGGCAGGGCAGATACGCAGTATTTT. It is translated as CASSYQTGGRADTQYF. The chain uses TRBV28 and TRBJ2-3; D may match TRBD1 or TRBD2 (6 bases each). This CDR3 region has 16 residues. V was shortened by 8 bases and J by 4 bases, with 22 bases between the two germline ends. CDR1 and CDR2 (germline): MDHEN, SYDVKM.

The gene calls are TRBV2 and TRBJ1-1; D is uncertain. Trimming shortened V by 6 bases and J by 2 bases, and 13 bases separated the two germline ends. This CDR3 contains 14 residues. The germline V gene encodes CDR1 SNHLY and CDR2 FYNNEI. CDR3 protein: CASRDGAFNTEAFF. The CDR3 DNA sequence: TGTGCCAGCAGGGATGGTGCCTTTAACACTGAAGCTTTCTTT.

This clonotype occurred a few times. This rearrangement joins TRBV7-6 to TRBJ2-5; possible D gene TRBD1, 5 bases. The V and J ends lost 1 base and 5 bases respectively, with 11 bases between them. The CDR3 has 14 residues. CDR1 is SGHVS, CDR2 FNYEAQ, per germline. The CDR3 sequence is CASSLGGLAETQYF. DNA for the CDR3: TGTGCCAGCAGCTTAGGGGGCCTGGCGGAGACCCAGTACTTC.

This chain connects TRBV5-1 to TRBJ2-5; perhaps D is TRBD1 or TRBD2 (5 bases each). From germline, CDR1 is SGHRS and CDR2 YFSETQ. The CDR3 extends over 14 amino acids. Trimming pared 4 bases from V and 5 bases from J, leaving 15 bases between. This CDR3 reads CASSRSGAGETQYF. CDR3 coding DNA: TGCGCCAGCAGCAGATCCGGGGCCGGGGAGACCCAGTACTTC.

V is TRBV24-1 and J is TRBJ2-1, with 12 bases that match TRBD2. V shed 3 bases, J shed 4 bases, and the junction held 6 bases outside the gene matches. CDR3 length: 17 amino acids. CDR1 KGHDR and CDR2 SFDVKD come from the germline V gene. The CDR3 sequence is CATSDTLTSGGYNEQFF. The DNA for the CDR3 is TGTGCCACCAGTGATACCTTGACTAGCGGGGGATACAATGAGCAGTTCTTC.

The rearrangement joins TRBV5-4 to TRBJ1-1; no definite D call. Per the germline V gene, CDR1 is SGHNT and CDR2 is YYREEE (reference sequence). The CDR3 length is 12 residues. Trimming removed 5 bases from V and 3 bases from J, with 8 bases in between. CDR3 residues: CASSRRDTEAFF. The DNA of the CDR3 is TGTGCCAGCAGTCGAAGAGACACTGAAGCTTTCTTT. The full variable domain, rest sourced from reference TRBV5-4 and TRBJ1-1, is ETGVTQSPTHLIKTRGQQVTLRCSSQSGHNTVSWYQQALGQGPQFIFQYYREEENGRGNFPPRFSGLQFPNYSSELNVNALELDDSALYLCASSRRDTEAFFGQGTRLTVV.

As for this clonotype: A read error is possible here, since a much larger clone lies one base away. The chain combines TRBV28 with TRBJ2-7; 8 bases match TRBD1. The CDR3 has 14 amino acids. Germline CDR1 MDHEN, CDR2 SYDVKM. As DNA, the CDR3 is TGTGCCAGCAGTTTAACAGGGGGTCTGTACGAGCGGTACTTC. This translates into CASSLTGGLYERYF.

Ten or more counts support this clonotype. The V call is TRBV7-9, the J call TRBJ2-1, with 11 bases aligning to TRBD2. With 7 bases clipped from V and 10 bases from J, the junction kept 6 bases outside the gene matches. The CDR3 runs 13 residues. Germline CDR1 reads SEHNR; CDR2 reads FQNEAQ (reference sequence). DNA of the CDR3: TGTGCCAGCAAACTAGCGGGGGCCGAAGAGCAGTTCTTC. Its protein is CASKLAGAEEQFF.